The entry below gives a single T cell receptor (beta chain) sequence along with its context. This CDR3 contains 19 residues. The data stem from a study of blood T cell repertoires in COVID-19. Turning to the study itself: The United States, Italy and Spain were the sources of the acute and convalescent COVID-19 samples.

Data came from immunoSEQ multiplex PCR; TCRdb stores just in-frame clones and leaves some out. This table has fewer than 250,000 clones, roughly 86% appearing once. The clonotype was recovered from an elderly woman with COVID-19, enrolled during active disease. The chain couples TRBV21-1 to TRBJ1-5; whether TRBD1, the table's D call, matches the DNA was not checked. TRBV21-1 is a pseudogene segment. The sample comprised peripheral blood. CDR3 nucleotides: TGTGCCAGCAGCAAAGCGCTCGTTACAGGGGGCACTAGCAATCAGCCCCAGCATTTT. Protein: CASSKALVTGGTSNQPQHF.